What follows is one T cell receptor beta chain and its context. These data originate in a study of control samples from healthy donors and cancer patients. The CDR3 has 13 residues. Germline CDR1 MNHEY, CDR2 SVGAGI. Trimming left V 6 bases short and J 2 bases short, with 11 bases between. Libraries were prepared by immunoSEQ multiplex PCR; TCRdb keeps only in-frame clonotypes and omits some of them. This sample carries under 100,000 clones, about 89% of them seen once, and the ten largest clones take about 10%. Material: PBMCs. This sequence joins TRBV6-5 and TRBJ2-7; D ambiguous. The TCR comes from a woman in her forties or fifties with colorectal cancer. CDR3 sequence reads: CASRRDIAYEQYV. In DNA form, the CDR3 reads TGTGCCAGCAGGAGAGACATCGCCTACGAGCAGTACGTC.